The rows below give T cell receptor beta chains drawn from one sample of a study of CD8+ T cells in alopecia areata. Here immunoSEQ multiplex PCR was the method, and the copy in TCRdb shows in-frame clones only, minus some. The sample consists of some 190,000 clones, roughly three fifths of them appearing once. The specimen was CD4+ T cells sorted from blood, collected at week 4, from a patient treated with tofacitinib. These receptors all come from a human donor with alopecia areata. The CDR3 runs from the conserved cysteine through the conserved F or W. The size entry is marked missing in some rows and otherwise reads once, few, many or a size class.

.,13,TRBV29-1,TRBJ1-1,CSVESGPKAEAFF
.,13,TRBV5-4,TRBJ2-2,CASSFERNGELFF
few,14,TRBV29-1,TRBJ1-1,CSVAGPTRTTEAFF
.,16,TRBV2,TRBJ2-5,CASSEGTGGTTETQYF
.,13,TRBV6-5,TRBJ2-1,CATHTSAYNEQFF
few,11,TRBV30,TRBJ1-1,CAWGEDTEAFF
.,14,TRBV4-2,TRBJ1-1,CASSTPNGNTEAFF
few,19,TRBV27,TRBJ2-2,CASRERTGRTSGNTGELFF
.,15,TRBV15,TRBJ1-2,CATSRAITAGYGYTF
once,13,TRBV29-1,TRBJ1-3,CSASRGTGNTIYF
.,12,TRBV5-1,TRBJ1-2,CASSLGSYGYTF
.,15,TRBV28,TRBJ1-1,CASSPVRPGNTEAFF
.,13,TRBV2,TRBJ1-2,CASSVAFAGKDTF
.,15,TRBV6-5,TRBJ2-5,CASSRRDRGTETQYF
once,15,TRBV5-4,TRBJ2-1,CASRNGLAEYNEQFF
.,12,TRBV29-1,TRBJ2-5,CSVEGGKRTQYF
.,16,TRBV30,TRBJ1-5,CAWSVGRGGLNQPQHF
.,13,TRBV29-1,TRBJ1-1,CSVSHGENTEAFF
few,13,TRBV5-1,TRBJ2-5,CASSLTREGTQYF
.,13,TRBV29-1,TRBJ2-1,CSVDAESYNEQFF
few,13,TRBV5-4,TRBJ1-3,CASSLKGGGTIYF
.,13,TRBV29-1,TRBJ1-1,CSVENAWGTEAFF
once,12,TRBV7-2,TRBJ1-2,CASSLVVIGYTF
.,12,TRBV7-9,TRBJ2-5,CAGEELQETQYF
.,14,TRBV7-2,TRBJ2-1,CASRGPSEWFVRFF
.,12,TRBV6-1,TRBJ2-1,CASRGDARGQFF
.,13,TRBV14,TRBJ1-2,CASSQRAYYGYTF
.,17,TRBV4-3,TRBJ2-7,CASSQDFGPIVAYEQYF
few,12,TRBV29-1,TRBJ2-2,CSARRGTGELFF
few,16,TRBV29-1,TRBJ2-1,CSVEGPVRLAGREQFF
.,12,TRBV7-9,TRBJ2-2,CAIREPTGELFF
.,13,TRBV4-3,TRBJ2-5,CASSLRLGETQYF
.,13,TRBV29-1,TRBJ2-3,CSVDGRHTGTQYF
.,15,TRBV30,TRBJ2-1,CAWTSGTSSYNEQFF
.,14,TRBV29-1,TRBJ2-3,CSALAGGPGDTQYF
.,13,TRBV30,TRBJ2-1,CAWGTSSYNEQFF
.,13,TRBV30,TRBJ2-6,CAWSVTGANVLTF
.,12,TRBV29-1,TRBJ2-3,CSGGLAQDTQYF
.,15,TRBV7-9,TRBJ2-3,CASSLDGATTDTQYF
.,15,TRBV29-1,TRBJ2-5,CSVEGPTSGKETQYF
few,14,TRBV4-2,TRBJ2-5,CASSQVSGEETQYF
.,14,TRBV29-1,TRBJ2-3,CSVPPGQVTGTQYF
.,13,TRBV30,TRBJ2-1,CAWRATSGRRQFF
.,14,TRBV28,TRBJ2-7,CASRRTAIRNEQYF
.,15,TRBV5-4,TRBJ2-7,CASSQATGSSYEQYF
.,11,TRBV19,TRBJ2-1,CASEYWDEQFF
.,16,TRBV30,TRBJ2-5,CAWSPRTSGVGETQYF
.,11,TRBV29-1,TRBJ2-1,CSVGLYNEQFF
.,16,TRBV30,TRBJ2-7,CAWSVLAGGPAYEQYF
few,15,TRBV5-4,TRBJ1-1,CASTTQGAVSPEAFF
few,16,TRBV4-3,TRBJ1-2,CASSQDRQQRGYGYTF
once,14,TRBV29-1,TRBJ2-2,CSVQGGANTGELFF
.,15,TRBV7-6,TRBJ2-1,CASSLKSRPYNEQFF
few,17,TRBV7-8,TRBJ2-1,CASSLVLAGLSYNEQFF
.,15,TRBV4-3,TRBJ2-5,CASSRGLAVGETQYF
.,11,TRBV11-2,TRBJ1-2,CASSFTKDTHF
.,16,TRBV7-2,TRBJ1-5,CASSLVQGARVQPQHF
.,15,TRBV29-1,TRBJ2-3,CSVLRSGAITDTQYF
.,13,TRBV30,TRBJ2-1,CAWSQLGYNEQFF